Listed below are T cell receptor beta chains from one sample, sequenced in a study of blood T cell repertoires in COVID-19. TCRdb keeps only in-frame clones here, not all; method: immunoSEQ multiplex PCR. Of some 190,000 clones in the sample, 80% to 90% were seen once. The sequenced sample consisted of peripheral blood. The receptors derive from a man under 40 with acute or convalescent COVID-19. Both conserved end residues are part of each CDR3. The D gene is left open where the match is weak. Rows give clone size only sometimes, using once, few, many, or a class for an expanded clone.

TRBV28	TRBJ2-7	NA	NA	CASSSRGRVSYEQYF	TGTGCCAGCAGTTCGCGGGGGCGCGTCTCCTACGAGCAGTACTTC
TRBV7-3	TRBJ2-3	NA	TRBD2	CASSLGGLAGDTQYF	TGTGCCAGCAGCTTAGGGGGGCTAGCGGGAGATACGCAGTATTTT
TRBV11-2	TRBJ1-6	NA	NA	CASSQYPDSPLHF	TGTGCCAGCAGCCAATACCCGGATTCACCCCTCCACTTT
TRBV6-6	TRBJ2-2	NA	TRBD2	CASRRLAAWSESGELFF	TGTGCCAGCAGACGACTAGCGGCCTGGAGTGAATCCGGGGAGCTGTTTTTT
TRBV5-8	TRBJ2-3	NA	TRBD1	CASSGQGVTQYF	TGTGCCAGCAGCGGACAGGGGGTTACGCAGTATTTT
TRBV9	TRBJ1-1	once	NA	CASSVGPGSTEAFF	TGTGCCAGCAGCGTAGGACCTGGGAGCACTGAAGCTTTCTTT
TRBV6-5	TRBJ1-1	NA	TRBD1	CASVSGQSMNTEAFF	TGTGCCAGCGTTTCGGGACAGAGCATGAACACTGAAGCTTTCTTT
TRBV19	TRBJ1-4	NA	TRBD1	CASSADRGTNEKLFF	TGTGCCAGTAGTGCGGACAGGGGCACTAATGAAAAACTGTTTTTT
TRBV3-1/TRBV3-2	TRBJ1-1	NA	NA	CASSQEPGVTEAFF	TGTGCCAGCAGCCAAGAGCCAGGGGTTACTGAAGCTTTCTTT
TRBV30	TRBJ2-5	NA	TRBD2	CAWSVGLADKETQYF	TGTGCCTGGAGTGTTGGTCTAGCGGACAAAGAGACCCAGTACTTC
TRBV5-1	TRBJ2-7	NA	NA	CASSFTGTYEQYF	TGCGCCAGCAGCTTTACAGGGACCTACGAGCAGTACTTC
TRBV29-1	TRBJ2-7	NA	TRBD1	CSATGQGGYEQYF	TGCAGCGCCACGGGACAGGGGGGGTACGAGCAGTACTTC
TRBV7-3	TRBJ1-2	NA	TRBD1	CASSLGQGSGLYGYTF	TGTGCCAGCAGCTTGGGACAGGGGTCAGGGCTCTATGGCTACACCTTC
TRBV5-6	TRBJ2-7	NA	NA	CASSFIGVNTREQYF	TGTGCCAGCAGCTTTATCGGCGTTAATACGCGGGAGCAGTACTTC
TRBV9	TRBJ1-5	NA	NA	CASIGGNQPQHF	TGTGCCAGCATCGGGGGGAATCAGCCCCAGCATTTT
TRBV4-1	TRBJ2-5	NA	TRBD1	CASSLLQGALETQYF	TGCGCCAGCAGCCTGCTACAGGGGGCCTTAGAGACCCAGTACTTC
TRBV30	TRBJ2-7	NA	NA	CAWNGKGRYEQYF	TGTGCCTGGAACGGGAAAGGGAGGTACGAGCAGTACTTC